This record looks at one TCR beta chain sequence and its context. The data derive from a study of blood T cell repertoires in COVID-19. Study details: Material from acute and convalescent COVID-19 was sourced from the United States, Italy and Spain.

Germline assignment: CDR1 SGHDT and CDR2 YYEEEE. The CDR3 runs to 17 residues. J lost 5 bases, V lost 0 bases, and 11 bases had no gene match. In the original processing: Reference gene primers were amplified, and this amplification served to estimate nucleated cell counts. Clones were sequenced by immunoSEQ multiplex PCR, and TCRdb holds only the in-frame ones, with some missing. D and trimming come from the DNA, and the V and J calls and clone size come from that table. The sample includes about 70,000 clones, roughly 88% of them seen just once. The V call is TRBV5-6, the J call TRBJ2-3, with TRBD2 matching over 8 bases. The sample taken for sequencing was peripheral blood. This TCR was recovered from a human donor in a cohort sampled during active COVID-19. This CDR3 reads CASSLASVTGGRDTQYF. Written as DNA, the CDR3 is TGTGCCAGCAGCTTGGCGTCCGTGACGGGGGGGAGAGATACGCAGTATTTT.